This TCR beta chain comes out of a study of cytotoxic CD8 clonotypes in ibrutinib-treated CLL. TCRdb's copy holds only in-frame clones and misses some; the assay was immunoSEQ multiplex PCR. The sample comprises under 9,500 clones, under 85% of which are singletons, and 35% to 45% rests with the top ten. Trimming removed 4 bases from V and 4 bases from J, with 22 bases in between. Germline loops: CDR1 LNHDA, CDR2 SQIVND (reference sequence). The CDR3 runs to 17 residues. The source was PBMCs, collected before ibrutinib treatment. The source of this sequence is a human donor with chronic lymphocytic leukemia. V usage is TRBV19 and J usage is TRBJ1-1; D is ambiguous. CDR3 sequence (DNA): TGTGCCAGTAGTAGAGCTCGTGACGGCCCGAGGAGCACTGAAGCTTTCTTT. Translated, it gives CASSRARDGPRSTEAFF.